This passage covers 18 T cell receptor beta chains from one sample sequenced in a study. MiXCR, applied by TCRdb to the 5' RACE reads, yields one record per CDR3 protein. The sample includes over 40,000 distinct CDR3 sequences, 22% of them seen just once. Cells sorted as Tregs were CD4+, CD25+ and CD127-/low. Sequenced: Tregs sorted from a lymph node. These receptors were taken from a female donor with breast cancer.

This clonotype was found once. The chain carries TRBV4-1 and TRBJ1-1; D ambiguous. Trimming shortened V by 1 base and J by 3 bases, and 3 bases separated the two germline ends. There are 12 residues in the CDR3. Germline V CDR1 and CDR2: MGHRA, YSYEKL. The CDR3 coding sequence is TGCGCCAGCAGCCAAGGTCACACTGAAGCTTTCTTT. Translation: CASSQGHTEAFF.

V usage is TRBV7-8 and J usage is TRBJ2-3, with D tentatively TRBD2 (5 bases). The CDR3 covers 15 residues. The V gene's germline CDR1 is SGHVS and CDR2 FQNEAQ. V was cut by 1 base and J by 4 bases, with 12 bases left in between. Written as DNA, the CDR3 is TGTGCCAGCAGCTTAGAAGAGGCGGGCCCAGATACGCAGTATTTT. This codes for CASSLEEAGPDTQYF.

This clonotype was counted many times. This chain connects TRBV2 to TRBJ1-2; 7 nucleotides match TRBD1. The length of the CDR3 is 15 residues. J lost 0 bases, V lost 5 bases, and 6 bases had no gene match. Germline assignment: CDR1 SNHLY and CDR2 FYNNEI. The CDR3 coding sequence is TGTGCCAGCAGTCCAGGGGGTGTACCTAACTATGGCTACACCTTC. Translating it yields CASSPGGVPNYGYTF.

At least ten counts were recorded for this clonotype. CDR3 residues: CASSYTGEREQYF. CDR3 nucleotide sequence: TGCGCCAGCAGTTACACCGGGGAGAGGGAGCAGTACTTC. The chain carries TRBV5-1 and TRBJ2-7; a possible D gene is TRBD2 (5 bases). The CDR3 runs 13 residues. The V gene lost 5 bases and the J gene lost 7 bases, with 16 bases spanning the gap. Germline loops: CDR1 SGHRS, CDR2 YFSETQ.

This clonotype came up once. V is TRBV7-9 and J is TRBJ1-1; the D is unclear. The CDR3 consists of 14 residues. Germline CDR1 SEHNR, CDR2 FQNEAQ (reference sequence). Between the trimmed V and J ends, which lost 5 bases and 0 bases, there was a span of 10 bases. The CDR3 loop reads CASSPPTVNTEAFF. The CDR3 DNA reads TGTGCCAGCAGCCCCCCCACGGTGAACACTGAAGCTTTCTTT. The whole variable domain, remainder taken from reference TRBV7-9 and TRBJ1-1, is DTGVSQNPRHKITKRGQNVTFRCDPISEHNRLYWYRQTLGQGPEFLTYFQNEAQLEKSRLLSDRFSAERPKGSFSTLEIQRTEQGDSAMYLCASSPPTVNTEAFFGQGTRLTVV.

The sample holds one count of this clonotype. The chain couples TRBV12-3 or TRBV12-4 to TRBJ2-7; tentatively, D is TRBD1 or TRBD2 (5 bases each). V lost 8 bases and J 3 bases, leaving 17 bases between the germline ends. There are 14 residues in the CDR3. The CDR3 sequence is CASGPWGTVYEQYF. The CDR3 DNA sequence: TGTGCCAGCGGCCCCTGGGGGACCGTCTACGAGCAGTACTTC.

This clonotype was counted many times. This rearrangement joins TRBV27 to TRBJ1-4; 9 bases are shared with TRBD1. The CDR3 has 17 amino acids. Germline values: CDR1 MNHEY, CDR2 SMNVEV (reference sequence). The V gene end was trimmed by 5 bases and the J gene end by 5 bases; junction bases not matched to a gene: 12. As DNA, the CDR3 is TGTGCCAGCAGTCCAGAAAACTCCGGGACAGGGAATGAAAAACTGTTTTTT. Protein sequence: CASSPENSGTGNEKLFF.

This clonotype appeared a few times. V and J are TRBV2 and TRBJ2-3; D unclear. The CDR3 consists of 12 residues. Germline V gene sequence: CDR1 SNHLY, CDR2 FYNNEI. The V end lost 0 bases, the J end lost 9 bases, and 7 bases lay between the germline ends. Written as DNA, the CDR3 is TGTGCCAGCAGTGAAGCCCGTGGGACGCAGTATTTT. Translated: CASSEARGTQYF. The full variable domain, its missing parts supplied by reference TRBV2 and TRBJ2-3, is EPEVTQTPSHQVTQMGQEVILRCVPISNHLYFYWYRQILGQKVEFLVSFYNNEISEKSEIFDDQFSVERPDGSNFTLKIRSTKLEDSAMYFCASSEARGTQYFGPGTRLTVL.

This clonotype was observed at least ten times. The chain carries TRBV6-5 and TRBJ2-7; 8 nucleotides match TRBD1. V gave up 2 bases and J gave up 3 bases; unmatched junction bases: 3. Germline V gene lookup returns CDR1 MNHEY and CDR2 SVGAGI. The CDR3 spans 14 residues. CDR3 nucleotide sequence: TGTGCCAGCAGTTACGGCGGACAGGGCTACGAGCAGTACTTC. Translating it yields CASSYGGQGYEQYF.

The CDR3 sequence is CAWSGTGFTDTQYF. CDR3 nucleotides: TGTGCCTGGTCCGGGACGGGATTCACAGATACGCAGTATTTT. This rearrangement joins TRBV30 to TRBJ2-3; D could derive from TRBD1 or TRBD2 (5 bases each). The CDR3 consists of 14 residues. Between the trimmed V and J ends, which lost 5 bases and 2 bases, there was a span of 14 bases. Germline-derived CDR1 and CDR2 are GTSNPN and SVGIG (reference sequence).

This clonotype occurred many times. The V and J genes are TRBV3-1 and TRBJ2-1; 9 bases fit TRBD2. Germline lookup yields CDR1 LGHDT and CDR2 YNNKEL (reference sequence). The CDR3 is 14 residues long. The V gene end was trimmed by 4 bases and the J gene end by 7 bases; junction bases not matched to a gene: 5. The CDR3 loop is CASSLSGRWNEQFF. The CDR3 DNA follows: TGTGCCAGCAGCCTTAGCGGGAGATGGAATGAGCAGTTCTTC.

This clonotype was recorded once. Just one base apart from a much larger clone, this may be a read error. V usage is TRBV5-1 and J usage is TRBJ2-1; TRBD2 matches 7 bases. The CDR3 covers 15 residues. From germline, CDR1 is SGHRS and CDR2 YFSETQ. CDR3 in DNA: TGCGCCGGCAGCTTGGGGGGGGGCTCCTACAATGAGCAGTTCTTC. It translates to CAGSLGGGSYNEQFF.

Regarding this clonotype: Its ends do not fully match the called genes, so a read error is possible. The chain joins TRBV7-7 to TRBJ2-3; D uncertain. CDR3 length: 13 amino acids. Germline CDR1 SSHAT, CDR2 FNYEAQ (reference sequence). The CDR3 DNA is TGTGCTAGCAGCCCCGCCAACACAGATACGCAGTATTTT. Its translation is CASSPANTDTQYF.

Notes on this clonotype: One end of the junction is discordant with germline, which a read error may explain. The genes are TRBV2 and TRBJ2-2; tentative D call: TRBD1 (6 bases). CDR3 length equals 14 residues. Germline CDR1 and CDR2: SNHLY and FYNNEI. The CDR3 loop is CASSGAGATGELVF. The CDR3 DNA sequence: TGTGCCAGCAGTGGGGCAGGGGCCACCGGGGAGCTGGTTTTT.

This clonotype has only a few counts. The chain uses TRBV5-1 and TRBJ2-5; tentatively, D is TRBD1 (6 bases). The CDR3 runs 15 residues. Trimming took 0 bases from V and 3 from J, leaving 12 bases between them. Germline-derived CDR1 and CDR2 are SGHRS and YFSETQ. The CDR3 protein is CASSLGGQKEETQYF. DNA of the CDR3: TGCGCCAGCAGCTTGGGCGGACAGAAGGAAGAGACCCAGTACTTC.

The rearrangement links TRBV7-2 to TRBJ2-7; D unresolved. Germline-derived CDR1 and CDR2 are SGHTA and FQGNSA. The CDR3 extends over 13 amino acids. Trimming shortened V by 2 bases and J by 4 bases, and 9 bases separated the two germline ends. DNA of the CDR3: TGTGCCAGCAGCTTATTTCCCTATTACGAGCAGTACTTC. Translated: CASSLFPYYEQYF.

This clonotype was counted ten times or more. This chain joins TRBV7-6 and TRBJ2-7; 7 bases agree with TRBD1. The CDR3 loop spans 14 amino acids. After removal of 4 bases from V and 3 bases from J, the junction contained 6 bases not matched to a gene. The germline V gene has CDR1 SGHVS and CDR2 FNYEAQ. This CDR3 is CASSSGTVDYEQYF. The CDR3, as DNA: TGTGCCAGCAGCTCCGGGACAGTGGACTACGAGCAGTACTTC.

This clonotype was found many times. J is TRBJ1-3 and V is TRBV12-3 or TRBV12-4, with no clear D. CDR3 size: 15 residues. V gave up 5 bases and J gave up 3 bases, with 14 bases separating them. The CDR3 region has the DNA TGTGCCAGCAGTCAATCAGCGGCAGGTGGAAACACCATATATTTT. It codes for CASSQSAAGGNTIYF.